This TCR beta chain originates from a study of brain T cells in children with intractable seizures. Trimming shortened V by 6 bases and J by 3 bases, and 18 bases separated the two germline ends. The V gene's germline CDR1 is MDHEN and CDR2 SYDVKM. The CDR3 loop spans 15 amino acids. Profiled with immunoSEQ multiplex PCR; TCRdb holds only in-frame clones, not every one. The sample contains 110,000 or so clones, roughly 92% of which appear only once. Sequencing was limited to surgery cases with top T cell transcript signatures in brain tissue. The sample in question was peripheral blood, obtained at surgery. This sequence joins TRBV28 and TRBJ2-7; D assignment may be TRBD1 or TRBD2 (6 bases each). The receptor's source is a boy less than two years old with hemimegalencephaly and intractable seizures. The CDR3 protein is CASSRVWGANYEQYF. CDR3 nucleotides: TGTGCCAGCAGCCGGGTTTGGGGGGCAAACTACGAGCAGTACTTC.